Presented here are 19 T cell receptor beta chains from one specimen sequenced in a study of blood T cell repertoires in COVID-19. Sequencing was performed with immunoSEQ multiplex PCR; in TCRdb, only in-frame clones are kept and a portion is missing. The repertoire holds about 180,000 clones, with over 80% as singletons. Sequencing used peripheral blood. These receptors were obtained from a woman aged 55-69 years with acute or convalescent COVID-19.

The gene calls are TRBV3-1 (or the pseudogene TRBV3-2) and TRBJ2-7; 8 bases align to TRBD1. J gave up 6 bases and V 6 bases, and 10 bases lay outside the gene matches. This CDR3 region has 14 residues. The germline V gene encodes CDR1 LGHDT and CDR2 YNNKEL (reference sequence). This chain's CDR3 is CASSRIDRGGEQYF. The CDR3 DNA reads TGTGCCAGCAGTCGAATTGACAGGGGCGGCGAGCAGTACTTC.

The V and J genes are TRBV5-5 and TRBJ2-1, with 8 bases identical to TRBD2. Losses at the gene ends were 5 bases for V and 0 bases for J; bases not matched to a gene: 7. The CDR3 has 16 residues. Germline V CDR1 and CDR2: SGHKS, YYEKEE (reference sequence). The CDR3 loop reads CASRSLRGGSYNEQFF. CDR3 bases: TGTGCCAGCAGATCACTCCGGGGGGGCTCCTACAATGAGCAGTTCTTC.

The chain is built from TRBV7-9 and TRBJ1-2; 11 positions match TRBD1. From germline, CDR1 is SEHNR and CDR2 FQNEAQ (reference sequence). The CDR3 consists of 12 residues. V was pared by 5 bases and J by 9 bases, with 2 bases of the junction left unmatched. The CDR3 DNA sequence: TGTGCCAGCAGCGGACAGGGGGCTAGCTACACCTTC. It encodes CASSGQGASYTF.

CDR3 in amino acids: CASSLDRGQTYEQYF. CDR3 bases: TGTGCCAGCAGTTTAGACAGGGGGCAAACCTACGAGCAGTACTTC. J is TRBJ2-7 and V is TRBV28; 10 nucleotides agree with TRBD1. J was trimmed by 2 bases and V by 2 bases; bases with no gene match: 3. Germline V gene sequence: CDR1 MDHEN, CDR2 SYDVKM. CDR3 length equals 15 residues.

The genes are TRBV6-2 or TRBV6-3 and TRBJ1-1; perhaps TRBD1 as D (5 bases). This CDR3 is 13 amino acids long. From germline, CDR1 is MNHEY and CDR2 SVGEGT. Trimming took off 2 bases at V and 4 bases at J, with 8 bases between the two ends. The CDR3 sequence: CASSYVGLTEAFF. CDR3 DNA: TGTGCCAGCAGTTACGTGGGACTCACTGAAGCTTTCTTT.

This clone was counted once. The chain carries TRBV6-4 and TRBJ2-7, with D tentatively TRBD1 (6 bases). V gave up 5 bases and J gave up 1 base, with 15 bases separating them. Germline CDR1 MRHNA, CDR2 SNTAGT. The CDR3 contains 15 residues. The CDR3 nucleotides read TGTGCCAGCAGTCCGGACAGAGTTTTATCCTACGAGCAGTACTTC. This sequence encodes CASSPDRVLSYEQYF.

With regard to this clone: The sample carries other DNA sequences with the same CDR3. The chain is built from TRBV29-1 and TRBJ1-2; maybe TRBD1 (5 bases). The germline gives CDR1 SQVTM, CDR2 ANQGSEA. The CDR3 runs 12 residues. V gave up 1 base and J gave up 7 bases, with 10 bases separating them. The CDR3 spells CSVEGGAGGYTF. For the CDR3, the DNA is TGCAGCGTTGAAGGGGGCGCCGGTGGCTACACCTTC.

The V gene is TRBV4-3, the J gene TRBJ1-4; 8 bases map to TRBD1. Germline assignment: CDR1 LGHNA and CDR2 YSLEER. The CDR3 covers 15 residues. Trimming took 1 base from V and 8 from J; bases not matched to a gene: 6. CDR3 loop: CASSQGQGPGEKLFF. CDR3 nucleotide sequence: TGCGCCAGCAGCCAAGGACAGGGGCCGGGCGAAAAACTGTTTTTT.

This clone was detected ten times or more. The chain uses TRBV9 and TRBJ2-2; 7 positions match TRBD2. The CDR3 runs to 13 residues. The germline CDR1 and CDR2 sequences are SGDLS and YYNGEE. V shed 4 bases, J shed 7 bases, and the junction held 4 bases outside the gene matches. The CDR3 reads CASSSRGVGELFF. The CDR3 DNA sequence: TGTGCCAGCAGCTCTCGGGGGGTCGGGGAGCTGTTTTTT.

The rearrangement uses TRBV2 and TRBJ1-1, with D tentatively TRBD1 (6 bases). This CDR3 contains 16 residues. The V end was cut by 6 bases, the J end by 0 bases, with 17 bases between. The germline V gene has CDR1 SNHLY and CDR2 FYNNEI. The CDR3 DNA reads TGTGCCAGCAGCGCCTCGGGACACACGATGAACACTGAAGCTTTCTTT. Amino acids: CASSASGHTMNTEAFF. The full variable domain, its missing parts supplied by reference TRBV2 and TRBJ1-1, is EPEVTQTPSHQVTQMGQEVILRCVPISNHLYFYWYRQILGQKVEFLVSFYNNEISEKSEIFDDQFSVERPDGSNFTLKIRSTKLEDSAMYFCASSASGHTMNTEAFFGQGTRLTVV.

The chain couples TRBV19 to TRBJ2-2; 9 bases fit TRBD2. Germline V gives CDR1 LNHDA, CDR2 SQIVND (reference sequence). The CDR3 loop spans 15 amino acids. V was pared by 5 bases and J by 6 bases, with 7 bases of the junction left unmatched. CDR3 bases: TGTGCCAGTAGTCCCTTGGTAGCGGGAGCCGGGGAGCTGTTTTTT. This gives the protein CASSPLVAGAGELFF.

J is TRBJ2-3 and V is TRBV30; D is unclear. This CDR3 has 13 residues. Germline lookup yields CDR1 GTSNPN and CDR2 SVGIG (reference sequence). Trimming took 0 bases from V and 6 from J, leaving 10 bases between them. CDR3 sequence reads: CAWSVRVLDTQYF. The CDR3 DNA is TGTGCCTGGAGTGTACGGGTCCTGGATACGCAGTATTTT.

This clone was seen a handful of times. The chain carries TRBV5-5 and TRBJ2-7, with 10 bases fitting TRBD1. This CDR3 spans 16 amino acids. The junction had 8 bases not matched to a gene; V was cut back by 3 bases and J by 2 bases. The V gene's germline CDR1 is SGHKS and CDR2 YYEKEE (reference sequence). CDR3 bases: TGTGCCAGCAGCTCCAGACAGGGGGCCCCTACCTACGAGCAGTACTTC. It translates to CASSSRQGAPTYEQYF.

The J gene is TRBJ1-4, the V gene TRBV4-1; unclear D gene. V lost 2 bases, J lost 0 bases, and 16 bases lay in between. The CDR3 is made up of 18 amino acids. Germline values: CDR1 MGHRA, CDR2 YSYEKL. The CDR3 region has the DNA TGCGCCAGCAGCCAATTTGGGAGTGCGGCCGCAACTAATGAAAAACTGTTTTTT. Its translation is CASSQFGSAAATNEKLFF.

The J gene is TRBJ2-5, the V gene TRBV28; no clear D. The V gene's germline CDR1 is MDHEN and CDR2 SYDVKM. This CDR3 comprises 13 residues. V was shortened by 7 bases and J by 3 bases, with 12 bases between the two germline ends. CDR3 region: CASKSVVEETQYF. CDR3 nucleotides: TGTGCCAGCAAGTCGGTTGTCGAAGAGACCCAGTACTTC.

The chain couples TRBV24-1 to TRBJ1-2; 10 bases map to TRBD1. In germline, CDR1 is KGHDR, CDR2 SFDVKD. The CDR3 sequence is 13 residues long. The J segment lost 5 bases and the V segment lost 8 bases, leaving 4 bases of the junction unmatched. CDR3 nucleotides: TGTGCCACCACGACAGGGGGCTTTTATGGCTACACCTTC. The encoded protein is CATTTGGFYGYTF.

The CDR3 sequence: CASSLRDRDSEAFF. DNA of the CDR3: TGTGCCAGCAGCCTTCGCGACAGGGATAGTGAAGCTTTCTTT. This chain links TRBV3-1 (or the pseudogene TRBV3-2) with TRBJ1-1; 7 bases line up with TRBD1. Germline CDR1 is LGHDT and CDR2 is YNNKEL (reference sequence). This CDR3 spans 14 amino acids. The ends lost 4 bases at V and 7 bases at J; junction bases unmatched: 9.

V gene TRBV4-3 combines with J gene TRBJ1-2; D unresolved. V lost 0 bases, J lost 7 bases, and 15 bases lay in between. The germline V gene has CDR1 LGHNA and CDR2 YSLEER. The CDR3 has 15 residues. CDR3 in amino acids: CASSQEMHTGSGYTF. The CDR3 DNA sequence: TGCGCCAGCAGCCAAGAAATGCACACCGGGAGTGGCTACACCTTC.

A few counts support this clone. V is TRBV10-1 and J is TRBJ1-1; 8 positions agree with TRBD1. CDR3 length equals 15 residues. Trimming cost V 2 bases and J 1 base; bases outside gene matches: 3. Germline V lookup: CDR1 WNHNN, CDR2 SYGVQD (reference sequence). CDR3 sequence (DNA): TGCGCCAGCAGTGAGACTGGACAGGGGAACACTGAAGCTTTCTTT. It encodes CASSETGQGNTEAFF.